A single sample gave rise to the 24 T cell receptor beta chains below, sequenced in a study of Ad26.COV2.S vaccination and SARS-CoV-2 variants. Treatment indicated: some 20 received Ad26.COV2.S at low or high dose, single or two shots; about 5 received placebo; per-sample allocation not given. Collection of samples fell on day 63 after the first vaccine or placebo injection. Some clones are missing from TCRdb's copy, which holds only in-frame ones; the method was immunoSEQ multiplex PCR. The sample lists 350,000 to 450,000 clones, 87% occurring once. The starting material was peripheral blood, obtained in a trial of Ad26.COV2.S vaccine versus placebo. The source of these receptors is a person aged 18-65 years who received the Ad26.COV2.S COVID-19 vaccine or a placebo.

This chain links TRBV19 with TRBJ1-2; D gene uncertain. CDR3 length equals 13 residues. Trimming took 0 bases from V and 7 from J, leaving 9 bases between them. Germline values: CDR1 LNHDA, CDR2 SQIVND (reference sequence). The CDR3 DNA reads TGTGCCAGTAGTATAGAGGACTCACGTGGCTACACCTTC. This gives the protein CASSIEDSRGYTF.

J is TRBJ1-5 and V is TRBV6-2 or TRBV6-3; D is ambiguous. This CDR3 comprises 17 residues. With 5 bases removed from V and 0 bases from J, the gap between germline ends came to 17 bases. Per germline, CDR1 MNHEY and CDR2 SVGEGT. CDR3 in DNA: TGTGCCAGCAGTCATATCTATCCATCTCTTAGCAATCAGCCCCAGCATTTT. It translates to CASSHIYPSLSNQPQHF.

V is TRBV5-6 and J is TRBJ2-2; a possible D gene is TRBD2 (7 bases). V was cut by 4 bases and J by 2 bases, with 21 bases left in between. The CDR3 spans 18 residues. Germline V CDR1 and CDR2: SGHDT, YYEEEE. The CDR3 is CASSPMGAGVINTGELFF. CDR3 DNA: TGTGCCAGCAGCCCCATGGGGGCGGGGGTGATTAACACCGGGGAGCTGTTTTTT. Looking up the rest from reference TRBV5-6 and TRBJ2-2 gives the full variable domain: DAGVTQSPTHLIKTRGQQVTLRCSPKSGHDTVSWYQQALGQGPQFIFQYYEEEERQRGNFPDRFSGHQFPNYSSELNVNALLLGDSALYLCASSPMGAGVINTGELFFGEGSRLTVL.

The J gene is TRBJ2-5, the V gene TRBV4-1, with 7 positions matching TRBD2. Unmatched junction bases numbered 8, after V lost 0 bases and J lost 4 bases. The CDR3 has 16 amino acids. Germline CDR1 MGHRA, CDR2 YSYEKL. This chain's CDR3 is CASSQEAAGWVETQYF. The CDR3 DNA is TGCGCCAGCAGCCAAGAGGCAGCGGGGTGGGTAGAGACCCAGTACTTC.

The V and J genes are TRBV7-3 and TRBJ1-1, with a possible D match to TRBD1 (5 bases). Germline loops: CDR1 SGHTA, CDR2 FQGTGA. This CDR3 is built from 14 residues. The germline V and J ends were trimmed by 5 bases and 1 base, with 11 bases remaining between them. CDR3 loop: CASSRAGGNTEAFF. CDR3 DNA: TGTGCCAGCAGCAGAGCCGGGGGGAACACTGAAGCTTTCTTT.

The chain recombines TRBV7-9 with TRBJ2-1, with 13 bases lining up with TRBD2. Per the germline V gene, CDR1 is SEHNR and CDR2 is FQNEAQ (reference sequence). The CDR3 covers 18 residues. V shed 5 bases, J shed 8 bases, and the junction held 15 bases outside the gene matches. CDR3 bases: TGTGCCAGCAGCGACCCCCGACTAGCGGGGGGTCTAGGCGATGAGCAGTTCTTC. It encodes CASSDPRLAGGLGDEQFF.

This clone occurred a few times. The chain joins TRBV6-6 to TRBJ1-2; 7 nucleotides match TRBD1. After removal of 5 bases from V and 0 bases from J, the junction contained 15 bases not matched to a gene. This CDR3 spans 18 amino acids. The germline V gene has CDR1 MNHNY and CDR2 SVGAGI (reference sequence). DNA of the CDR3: TGTGCCAGCAGTCATTCCGGGACAGCCTCGTTCACTAACTATGGCTACACCTTC. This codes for CASSHSGTASFTNYGYTF.

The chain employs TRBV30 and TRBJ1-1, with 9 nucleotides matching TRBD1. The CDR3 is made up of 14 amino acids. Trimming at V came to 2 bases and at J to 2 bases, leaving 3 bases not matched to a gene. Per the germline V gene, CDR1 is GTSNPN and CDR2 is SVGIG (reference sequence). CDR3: CAWSSGQGNTEAFF. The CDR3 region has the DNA TGTGCCTGGAGTTCGGGACAGGGTAACACTGAAGCTTTCTTT.

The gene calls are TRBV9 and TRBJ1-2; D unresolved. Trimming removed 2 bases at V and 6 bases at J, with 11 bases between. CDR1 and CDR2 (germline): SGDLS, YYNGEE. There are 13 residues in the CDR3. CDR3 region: CASSVAAMDGYTF. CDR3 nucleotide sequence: TGTGCCAGCAGCGTCGCGGCAATGGATGGCTACACCTTC.

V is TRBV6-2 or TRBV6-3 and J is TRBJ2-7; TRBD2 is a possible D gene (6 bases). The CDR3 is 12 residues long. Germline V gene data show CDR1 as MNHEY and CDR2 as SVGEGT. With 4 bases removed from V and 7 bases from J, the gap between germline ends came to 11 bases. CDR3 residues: CASSWGRGEQYF. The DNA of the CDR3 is TGTGCCAGCAGTTGGGGTCGGGGGGAGCAGTACTTC.

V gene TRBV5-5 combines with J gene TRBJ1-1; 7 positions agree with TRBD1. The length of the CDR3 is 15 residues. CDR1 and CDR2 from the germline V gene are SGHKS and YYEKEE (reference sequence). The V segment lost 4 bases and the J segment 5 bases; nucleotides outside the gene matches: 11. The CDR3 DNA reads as TGTGCCAGCAGCCCCGAGGGGGCCTTGGGGACTGAAGCTTTCTTT. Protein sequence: CASSPEGALGTEAFF.

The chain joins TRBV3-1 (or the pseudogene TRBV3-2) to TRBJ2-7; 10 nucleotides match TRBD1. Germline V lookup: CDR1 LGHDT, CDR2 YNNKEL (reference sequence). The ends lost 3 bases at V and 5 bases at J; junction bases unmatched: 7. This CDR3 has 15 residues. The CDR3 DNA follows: TGTGCCAGCAGCCAGATAGACAGGGGGCCTCACGAGCAGTACTTC. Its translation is CASSQIDRGPHEQYF.

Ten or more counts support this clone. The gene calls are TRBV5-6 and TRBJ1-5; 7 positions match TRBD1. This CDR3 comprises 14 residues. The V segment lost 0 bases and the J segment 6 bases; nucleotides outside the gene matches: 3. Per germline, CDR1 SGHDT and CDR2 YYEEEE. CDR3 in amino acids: CASSLEGAGQPQHF. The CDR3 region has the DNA TGTGCCAGCAGCTTGGAGGGGGCAGGTCAGCCCCAGCATTTT.

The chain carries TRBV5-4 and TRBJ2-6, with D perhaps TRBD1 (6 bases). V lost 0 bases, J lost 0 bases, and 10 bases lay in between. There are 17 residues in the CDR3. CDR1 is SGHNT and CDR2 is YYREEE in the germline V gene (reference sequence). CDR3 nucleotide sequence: TGTGCCAGCAGCTTGGGACAGGCCAGCTCTGGGGCCAACGTCCTGACTTTC. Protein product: CASSLGQASSGANVLTF.

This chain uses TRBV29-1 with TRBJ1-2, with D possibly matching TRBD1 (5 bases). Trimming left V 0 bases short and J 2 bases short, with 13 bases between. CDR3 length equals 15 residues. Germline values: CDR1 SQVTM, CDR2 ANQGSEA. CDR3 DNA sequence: TGCAGCGTTGAAGAGCTACTGGGGGAAAACTATGGCTACACCTTC. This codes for CSVEELLGENYGYTF.

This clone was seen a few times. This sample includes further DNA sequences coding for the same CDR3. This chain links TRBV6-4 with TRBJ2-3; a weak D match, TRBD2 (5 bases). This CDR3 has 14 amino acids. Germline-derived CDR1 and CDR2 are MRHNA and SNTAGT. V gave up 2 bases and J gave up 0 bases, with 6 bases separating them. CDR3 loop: CASSDRGSTDTQYF. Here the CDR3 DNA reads TGTGCCAGCAGTGACCGGGGTAGCACAGATACGCAGTATTTT.

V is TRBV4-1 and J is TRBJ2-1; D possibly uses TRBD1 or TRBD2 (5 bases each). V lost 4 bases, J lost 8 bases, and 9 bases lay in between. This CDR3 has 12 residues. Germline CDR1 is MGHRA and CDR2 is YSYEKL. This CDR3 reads CASSLRGHEQFF. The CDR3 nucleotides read TGCGCCAGCAGCCTCCGGGGCCATGAGCAGTTCTTC.

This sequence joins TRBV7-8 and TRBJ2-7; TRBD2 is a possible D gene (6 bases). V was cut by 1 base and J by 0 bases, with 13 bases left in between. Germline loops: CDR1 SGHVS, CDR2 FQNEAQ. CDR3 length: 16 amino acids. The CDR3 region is CASSLGVGSSSYEQYF. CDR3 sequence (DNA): TGTGCCAGCAGCTTAGGGGTCGGGAGTAGCTCCTACGAGCAGTACTTC.

The CDR3 spells CASSGGDYGEMQAFF. In DNA, the CDR3 is TGTGCCAGCAGCGGGGGGGACTACGGAGAAATGCAAGCTTTCTTT. V is TRBV9 and J is TRBJ1-1, with a possible D match to TRBD1 (5 bases). The V end lost 3 bases, the J end lost 9 bases, and 21 bases lay between the germline ends. Germline assignment: CDR1 SGDLS and CDR2 YYNGEE. This CDR3 is built from 15 residues.

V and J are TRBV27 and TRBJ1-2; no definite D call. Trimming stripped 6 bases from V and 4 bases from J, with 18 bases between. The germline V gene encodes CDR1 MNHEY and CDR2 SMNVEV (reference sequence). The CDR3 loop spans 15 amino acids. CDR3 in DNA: TGTGCCAGCAGGGACTCCGACCGGCCTATCTATGGCTACACCTTC. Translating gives CASRDSDRPIYGYTF.

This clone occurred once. CDR3 bases: TGTGCCAGCAGCCAGGGGAAGAGCTCTGGAAACACCATATATTTT. Amino acid sequence: CASSQGKSSGNTIYF. This chain connects TRBV6-5 to TRBJ1-3; possible D gene TRBD1, 6 bases. V lost 6 bases and J lost 0, with 12 bases in between. The CDR3 contains 15 residues. Germline V gives CDR1 MNHEY, CDR2 SVGAGI.

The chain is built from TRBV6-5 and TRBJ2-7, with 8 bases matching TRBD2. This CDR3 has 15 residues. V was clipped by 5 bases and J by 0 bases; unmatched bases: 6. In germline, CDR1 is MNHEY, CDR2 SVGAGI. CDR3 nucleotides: TGTGCCAGCAGTAGTTCCGGGGGGGTCTCCTACGAGCAGTACTTC. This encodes CASSSSGGVSYEQYF.

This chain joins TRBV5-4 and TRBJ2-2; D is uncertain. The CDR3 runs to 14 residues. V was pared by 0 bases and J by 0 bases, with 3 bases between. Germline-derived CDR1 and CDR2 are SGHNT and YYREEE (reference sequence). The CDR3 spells CASSLESNTGELFF. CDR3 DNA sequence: TGTGCCAGCAGCTTGGAATCGAACACCGGGGAGCTGTTTTTT.

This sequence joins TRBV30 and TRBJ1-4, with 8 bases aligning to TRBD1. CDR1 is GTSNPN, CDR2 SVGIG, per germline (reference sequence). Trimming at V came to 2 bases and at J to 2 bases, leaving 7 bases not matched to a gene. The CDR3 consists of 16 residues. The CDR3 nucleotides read TGTGCCTGGAGTCGGGACAGGCCCTACACTAATGAAAAACTGTTTTTT. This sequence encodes CAWSRDRPYTNEKLFF.